This T cell receptor beta chain was recorded in a study of blood T cell repertoires in COVID-19 (dated by TCRdb to about 2020). At the level of the whole study: Samples from collaborators originated in the United States, Italy and Spain and spanned both the acute and convalescent phases of COVID-19. The prospective study material was composed of cDNA or gDNA derived from T cells, B-cell-depleted T cells, or PBMCs. The dataset comprised deeply sampled blood TCRbeta repertoires from subjects exposed to, actively infected with, or recovered from COVID-19. The repertoires were made available in a free public database intended to serve as a resource for research on the immune response to SARS-CoV-2. Samples came from the ongoing ImmuneRACE study (first 160 participants) plus 1,254 subjects from 6 global collaborators. A de-identified subject ID, COVID-19 status, age in years and sex were almost always included in the sample metadata. Where available, HLA class I and class II types were taken from metadata supplied by the sample provider and were not determined by assay-based typing.

Enrolling through a virtual design, the prospective study's participants ranged in age from roughly 18 to 95 years and lived across 24 United States geographic areas. In the prospective study, cohorts were assigned on the basis of participant-reported clinical history obtained from a screening survey and a study questionnaire. ImmuneRACE Cohort 3 recovered participants were defined by two consecutive negative NP/OP PCR tests, healthcare professional clearance, or symptom resolution. In the prospective study, mobile phlebotomists collected whole blood, serum and a nasopharyngeal or oropharyngeal swab from each participant. Over a roughly 2-month period, participants in the prospective study had the option of providing additional blood draws and questionnaires. Blood samples from the prospective study were shipped frozen or at room temperature prior to DNA extraction. V lost 5 bases and J lost 3 bases; the stretch between them is 18 bases long. Taken from the germline V gene, the CDR1 and CDR2 loops are SNHLY and FYNNEI. Reading from cysteine to phenylalanine, the CDR3 counts 16 amino acids. Solely the CDR3 DNA is kept, with 48 bases framed from the first base.

About this clone itself: The specificity of this receptor is unknown. There are no base qualities to consult, and no much larger clone falls within one base.

The immunoSEQ Assay, a bias-controlled multiplex PCR, was used to amplify TCRbeta CDR3 regions from genomic DNA. In the source study's methods: The number of nucleated cells in each sample was estimated from the amplification of reference gene primers within the assay. To quantify the absolute abundance of each unique TCRbeta CDR3 rearrangement, sequence reads were collapsed and filtered. Productive Simpson clonality was computed per sample as the square root of Simpson's diversity index over productive rearrangements. TCRdb carries this immuneACCESS record with in-frame sequences only. Its versions omit some clonotypes, under half of them owing to an unresolved V gene in the studies checked, with the rest unexplained. D and trimming were read from the DNA, whereas the V and J calls and clone size are those reported in that table. The sample contains over 250,000 clones, 75% to 90% of them found a single time. The top ten constitute 2.4% of the sample.

The research as a whole found: The quantity of clinical and demographic metadata differed by source and by participant and was supplied without curation.

Material: PBMCs or T cells enriched from blood (not recorded which). This chain joins TRBV2 to TRBJ2-3; a tentative D match to TRBD2 spans 6 bases. The clonotype comes from a woman aged 18-30 years who had recovered from COVID-19. The nucleotide sequence is given as TGTGCCAGCAGTTTGAAAGGGTCTGGGAGGACAGATACGCAGTATTTT. It codes for CASSLKGSGRTDTQYF.